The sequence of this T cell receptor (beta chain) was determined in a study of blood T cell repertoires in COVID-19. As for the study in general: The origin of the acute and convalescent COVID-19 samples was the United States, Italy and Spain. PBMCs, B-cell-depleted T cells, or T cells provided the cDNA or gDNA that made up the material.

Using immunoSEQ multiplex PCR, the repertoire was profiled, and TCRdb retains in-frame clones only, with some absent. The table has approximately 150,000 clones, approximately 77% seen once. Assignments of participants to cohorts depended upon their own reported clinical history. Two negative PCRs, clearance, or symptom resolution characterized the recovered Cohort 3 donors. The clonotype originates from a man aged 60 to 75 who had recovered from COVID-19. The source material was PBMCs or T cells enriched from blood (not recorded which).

The chain's CDR3 is CASSWPRGQDQFF. CDR3 nucleotides: TGTGCCAGCAGTTGGCCCCGGGGACAGGACCAGTTCTTC. The J gene is TRBJ2-1, the V gene TRBV28, with TRBD1 identical over 8 bases. There are 13 residues in the CDR3. CDR1 and CDR2 (germline): MDHEN, SYDVKM. V shed 4 bases, J shed 13 bases, and the junction held 9 bases outside the gene matches.